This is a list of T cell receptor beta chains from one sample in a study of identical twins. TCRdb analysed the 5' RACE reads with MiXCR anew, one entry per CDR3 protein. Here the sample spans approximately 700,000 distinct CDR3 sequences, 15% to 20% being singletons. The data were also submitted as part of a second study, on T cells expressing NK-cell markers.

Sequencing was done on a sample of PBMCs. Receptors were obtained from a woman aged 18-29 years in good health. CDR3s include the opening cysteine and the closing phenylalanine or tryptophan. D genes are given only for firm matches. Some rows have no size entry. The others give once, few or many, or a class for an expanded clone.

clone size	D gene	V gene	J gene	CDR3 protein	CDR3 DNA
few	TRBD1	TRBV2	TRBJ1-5	CASRHGQGMIWPQHF	TGTGCCAGCAGACATGGACAGGGAATGATTTGGCCCCAGCATTTT
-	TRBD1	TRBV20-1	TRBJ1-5	CSAIRQGNYNQPQHF	TGCAGTGCTATTCGACAGGGGAATTACAATCAGCCCCAGCATTTT
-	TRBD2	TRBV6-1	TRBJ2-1	CASSAGTSGNGQQFF	TGTGCCAGCAGCGCTGGGACTAGCGGGAATGGGCAGCAGTTCTTC
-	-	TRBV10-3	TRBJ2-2	CAEAGANGELFF	TGTGCCGAGGCGGGCGCCAACGGGGAGCTGTTTTTT
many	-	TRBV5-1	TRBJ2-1	CASSLAGGHEQFF	TGCGCCAGCAGCTTGGCCGGGGGACATGAGCAGTTCTTC
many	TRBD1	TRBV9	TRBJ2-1	CASSVRDRVRNEQFF	TGTGCCAGCAGCGTGAGAGACAGGGTTAGAAATGAGCAGTTCTTC
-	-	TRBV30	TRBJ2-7	CAWKAEVDEQYF	TGTGCCTGGAAGGCGGAAGTTGACGAGCAGTACTTC
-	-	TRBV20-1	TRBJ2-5	CSALANGGETQYF	TGCAGTGCCCTAGCCAACGGAGGGGAGACCCAGTACTTC
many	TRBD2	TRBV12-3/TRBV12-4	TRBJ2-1	CASSFVSGGSYNEQFF	TGTGCCAGCAGTTTTGTTAGCGGGGGATCCTACAATGAGCAGTTCTTC
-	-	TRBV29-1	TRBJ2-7	CSVEVPSATYEQYF	TGCAGCGTTGAAGTCCCTAGCGCGACCTACGAGCAGTACTTC
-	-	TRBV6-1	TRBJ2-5	CASSRGSAGETQYF	TGTGCCAGCAGTCGCGGGTCGGCCGGGGAGACCCAGTACTTC
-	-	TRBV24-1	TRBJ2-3	CATSDRDGTDTQYF	TGTGCCACCAGTGACCGGGACGGCACAGATACGCAGTATTTT
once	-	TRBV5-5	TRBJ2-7	CASSLTGPAYEQYF	TGTGCCAGCAGCTTGACGGGGCCTGCCTACGAGCAGTACTTC
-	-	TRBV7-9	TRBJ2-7	CASSLVDSEQYF	TGTGCCAGCAGCTTAGTCGACTCAGAGCAGTACTTC
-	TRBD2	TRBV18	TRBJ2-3	CASSILAGRPSDTQYF	TGTGCCAGCTCGATCCTAGCGGGAAGGCCGTCGGATACGCAGTATTTT
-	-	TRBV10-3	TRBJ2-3	CAIQDISTDTQYF	TGTGCCATCCAAGACATTAGCACAGATACGCAGTATTTT
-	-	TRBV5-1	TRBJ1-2	CASSLEGDPNYGYTF	TGCGCCAGCAGCTTGGAAGGGGACCCTAACTATGGCTACACCTTC
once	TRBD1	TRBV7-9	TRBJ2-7	CASSPRQGDRYF	TGTGCCAGCAGCCCCAGACAGGGTGATCGGTACTTC
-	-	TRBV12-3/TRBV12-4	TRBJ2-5	CASSLEGPTQKTQYF	TGTGCCAGCAGTTTGGAGGGACCAACCCAAAAGACCCAGTACTTC
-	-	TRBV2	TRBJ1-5	CASQAFSNQPQHF	TGTGCCAGCCAAGCCTTTAGCAATCAGCCCCAGCATTTT
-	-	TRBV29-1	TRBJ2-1	CSVLSGVSYNEQFF	TGCAGCGTCCTATCCGGGGTATCCTACAATGAGCAGTTCTTC
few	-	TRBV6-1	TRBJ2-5	CASTRSWGNMAQYF	TGTGCCAGCACCCGATCGTGGGGAAATATGGCCCAGTACTTC
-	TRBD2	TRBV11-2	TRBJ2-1	CASSLLAGGRNSYNEQFF	TGTGCCAGCAGCTTACTAGCGGGGGGGCGGAACTCCTACAATGAGCAGTTCTTC
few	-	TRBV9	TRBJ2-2	CASSVAPAGELFF	TGTGCCAGCAGCGTAGCTCCAGCCGGGGAGCTGTTTTTT
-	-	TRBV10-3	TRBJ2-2	CASRAVGELFF	TGTGCCAGCCGAGCCGTCGGGGAGCTGTTTTTT
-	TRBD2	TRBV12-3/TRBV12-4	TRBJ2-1	CASSPSTSGNNEQFF	TGTGCCAGCAGCCCCAGCACTAGCGGCAACAATGAGCAGTTCTTC
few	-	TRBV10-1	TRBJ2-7	CASSESLTYHEQYF	TGCGCCAGCAGTGAGTCCCTGACCTACCACGAGCAGTACTTC
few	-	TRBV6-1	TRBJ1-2	CASSVFLSNGYTF	TGTGCCAGCAGTGTGTTTTTAAGTAATGGCTACACCTTC
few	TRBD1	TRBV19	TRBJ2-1	CASSSGGQGYEQFF	TGTGCCAGTAGTTCTGGGGGACAGGGCTATGAGCAGTTCTTC
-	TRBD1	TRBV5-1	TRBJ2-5	CASSPQGALETQYF	TGCGCCAGCAGCCCACAGGGGGCATTGGAGACCCAGTACTTC
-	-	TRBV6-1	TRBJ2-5	CASSTGTLGTQYF	TGTGCCAGCAGTACCGGGACTCTAGGGACCCAGTACTTC
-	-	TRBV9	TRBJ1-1	CASSDDREAFF	TGTGCCAGCAGCGACGACAGGGAAGCTTTCTTT
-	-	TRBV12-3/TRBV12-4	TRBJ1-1	CASSPMGTNTEAFF	TGTGCCAGCAGTCCCATGGGGACGAACACTGAAGCTTTCTTT
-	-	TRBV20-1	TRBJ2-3	CSAIDQRAGTDTQYF	TGCAGTGCGATCGACCAGCGGGCTGGCACAGATACGCAGTATTTT
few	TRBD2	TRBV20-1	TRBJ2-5	CSARDPTLATETQYF	TGCAGTGCTAGAGATCCCACACTAGCGACAGAGACCCAGTACTTC
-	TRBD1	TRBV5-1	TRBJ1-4	CASRPQGATTNEKLFF	TGCGCCAGCAGACCACAGGGGGCCACAACTAATGAAAAACTGTTTTTT
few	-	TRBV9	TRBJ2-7	CASSVDPVGTYEQYF	TGTGCCAGCAGCGTTGACCCGGTCGGCACCTACGAGCAGTACTTC
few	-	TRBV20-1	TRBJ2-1	CSASRIFEQFF	TGCAGTGCTAGTCGTATTTTTGAGCAGTTCTTC
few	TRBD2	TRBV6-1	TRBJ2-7	CASIRIAGGYEQYF	TGTGCCAGCATCCGAATAGCGGGAGGGTACGAGCAGTACTTC
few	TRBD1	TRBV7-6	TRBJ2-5	CASTSGQGARETQYF	TGTGCCAGCACCTCAGGCCAGGGGGCGCGGGAGACCCAGTACTTC
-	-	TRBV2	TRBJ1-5	CASSEEVRVVDQPQHF	TGTGCCAGCAGTGAAGAGGTCCGTGTGGTAGACCAGCCCCAGCATTTT
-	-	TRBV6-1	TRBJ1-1	CASSEEGQGTEAFF	TGTGCCAGCAGCGAGGAGGGTCAGGGAACTGAAGCTTTCTTT
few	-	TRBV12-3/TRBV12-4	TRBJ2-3	CASSLIYDTQYF	TGTGCCAGCAGTTTAATCTATGATACGCAGTATTTT
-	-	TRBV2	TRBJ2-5	CASSGEMEETQYF	TGTGCCAGCAGTGGGGAGATGGAAGAGACCCAGTACTTC
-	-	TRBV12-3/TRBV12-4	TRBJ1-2	CASSRMTAATRGGYTF	TGTGCCAGCAGCCGAATGACCGCCGCCACGAGGGGTGGCTACACCTTC